This TCR beta chain was documented in a study of blood T cells in healthy people across ages. A sample-barcoded 5' primer and a J-beta primer mix were used in a second PCR of roughly 6 to 11 cycles. Each CDR3 protein gets one entry after TCRdb re-called the 5' RACE reads with MiXCR. Of some 760,000 distinct CDR3 sequences in the sample, around 25% were seen once. Deletions cut 2 bases from V and 4 bases from J, with 8 bases between. Germline V CDR1 and CDR2: MNHEY, SVGAGI. This CDR3 is 14 amino acids long. Total RNA extracted from each sample amounted to at least 6 micrograms. This clonotype was counted only a few times. The same data also went into a second study, on T cells of mothers and their children. From that second work: No clones detected were persistent microchimeric T cell clones.

The sample taken for sequencing was blood. The chain joins TRBV6-5 to TRBJ1-4; D remains ambiguous. This sequence originates from a boy aged 5-17 years in good health. CDR3 loop: CASSYVGNNEKLFF. The CDR3 region has the DNA TGTGCCAGCAGTTACGTCGGTAATAATGAAAAACTGTTTTTT.